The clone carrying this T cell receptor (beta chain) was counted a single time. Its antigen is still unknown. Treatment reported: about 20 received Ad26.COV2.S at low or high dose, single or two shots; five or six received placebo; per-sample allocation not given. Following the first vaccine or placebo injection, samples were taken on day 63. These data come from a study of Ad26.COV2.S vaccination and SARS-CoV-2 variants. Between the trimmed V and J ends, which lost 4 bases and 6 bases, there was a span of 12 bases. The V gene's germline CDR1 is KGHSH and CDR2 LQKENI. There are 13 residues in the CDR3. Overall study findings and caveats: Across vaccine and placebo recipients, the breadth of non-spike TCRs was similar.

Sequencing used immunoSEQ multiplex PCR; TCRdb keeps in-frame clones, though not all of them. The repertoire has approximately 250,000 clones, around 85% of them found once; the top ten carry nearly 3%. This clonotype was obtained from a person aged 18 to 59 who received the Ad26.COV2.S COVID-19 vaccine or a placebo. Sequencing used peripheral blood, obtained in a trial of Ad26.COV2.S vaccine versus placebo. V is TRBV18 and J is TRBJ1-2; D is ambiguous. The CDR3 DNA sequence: TGTGCCAGCTCACAGAAAGACGGAAATGGCTACACCTTC. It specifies CASSQKDGNGYTF.